The clone carrying this T cell receptor (beta chain) was seen more than once but under ten times. This specimen belongs to a study of blood T cells in healthy people across ages. A second PCR, run for roughly 7 to 12 cycles, used a sample-barcoded 5' primer plus a J-beta primer mix. TCRdb redid the calling of the 5' RACE reads with MiXCR, one entry per CDR3 protein. The profile shows hundreds of thousands of distinct CDR3 sequences, approximately 25% of them singletons. The same sample was also studied in work on T cells of mothers and their children. That study adds: Once extracted, all RNA went into cDNA synthesis at about 1.5 ug per 15 ul.

The source material was blood. This clonotype originated in a boy aged 5-17 years in good health.

The CDR3 loop is CSAYSGGSTDTQYF. The CDR3 DNA sequence: TGCAGTGCTTACTCAGGGGGCAGCACAGATACGCAGTATTTT. The gene calls are TRBV20-1 and TRBJ2-3; 8 nucleotides agree with TRBD1. The CDR3 sequence is 14 residues long. Germline loops: CDR1 DFQATT, CDR2 SNEGSKA (reference sequence). The ends lost 5 bases at V and 0 bases at J; junction bases unmatched: 4.